The clone carrying this TCR beta chain has a count of ten or more. The antigen remains unidentified. The sample originates from a study of CD8 T cells in ankylosing spondylitis. The study, taken as a whole, reports: There was reportedly significant enrichment of clones that were disease-linked in matched ankylosing spondylitis synovial fluid. CD8+ by phenotype, disease-linked clones were relatively rare in peripheral blood.

V lost 0 bases and J lost 0, with 9 bases in between. The germline CDR1 and CDR2 sequences are LGHNA and YSLEER. The CDR3 loop spans 16 amino acids. Making the TCR beta libraries involved quantitative 5'-RACE with molecular barcodes. TCRdb re-derived calls from the 5' RACE reads in MiXCR, one entry per CDR3 protein. The top ten clones hold roughly 3.6% of a sample with 300,000 to 350,000 distinct CDR3 sequences, more than 20% of them seen once. This rearrangement joins TRBV4-3 to TRBJ2-1, with TRBD1 as a possible D gene (6 bases). This TCR was sampled from a female donor with ankylosing spondylitis or in good health (not recorded which). The sequenced sample consisted of blood, either unsorted or a sorted T cell fraction (not recorded which). This chain's CDR3 is CASSQDGGSSYNEQFF. The CDR3 nucleotides read TGCGCCAGCAGCCAAGATGGGGGCAGCTCCTACAATGAGCAGTTCTTC.